This TCR beta chain was sequenced in a study of shared clonotypes between healthy human individuals. Repertoires were generated with immunoSEQ multiplex PCR, while TCRdb's copy carries only in-frame clones and drops some. Of about 1.5 million clones in the sample, more than 95% were seen once. There are 14 residues in the CDR3. Deletions cut 0 bases from V and 2 bases from J, with 8 bases between. The germline CDR1 and CDR2 sequences are SGHRS and YFSETQ. Of note for this clone: Different DNA sequences within this sample yield the same CDR3.

This receptor was taken from a man in his thirties or forties in good health. The chain employs TRBV5-1 and TRBJ2-5; D ambiguous. Sequencing was done on a sample of naive CD4+ T cells sorted from blood. Subset defined: CD45RA+ positively selected. The CDR3 reads CASSLASGQETQYF. The DNA of the CDR3 is TGCGCCAGCAGCTTGGCGTCCGGGCAAGAGACCCAGTACTTC.